These 20 T cell receptor beta chains share one sample of origin, sequenced in a study of blood T cell repertoires in COVID-19. Some clones are missing from TCRdb's copy, which holds only in-frame ones; the method was immunoSEQ multiplex PCR. Of 150,000 to 200,000 clones in the sample, over 75% were seen once. The sample consisted of peripheral blood. These receptors came from a woman in her sixties or seventies with acute or convalescent COVID-19.

The chain has TRBV4-1 and TRBJ1-4; D not resolved. The CDR3 sequence is 16 residues long. Germline V gene lookup returns CDR1 MGHRA and CDR2 YSYEKL. Trimming pared 4 bases from V and 7 bases from J, leaving 19 bases between. CDR3 coding DNA: TGCGCCAGCAGCCTGCAATATTCCGGGGAGGGTGAAAAACTGTTTTTT. The encoded protein is CASSLQYSGEGEKLFF.

This rearrangement joins TRBV7-9 to TRBJ2-3, with 7 bases matching TRBD2. CDR1 is SEHNR and CDR2 is FQNEAQ in the germline V gene (reference sequence). The CDR3 runs to 15 residues. V was pared by 3 bases and J by 0 bases, with 3 bases of the junction left unmatched. In DNA form, the CDR3 reads TGTGCCAGCAGCTTGACGGGAGGCAGCACAGATACGCAGTATTTT. Translation: CASSLTGGSTDTQYF.

This clone was recorded a few times. This chain links TRBV3-1 (or the pseudogene TRBV3-2) with TRBJ1-1; D is uncertain. Germline V gives CDR1 LGHDT, CDR2 YNNKEL (reference sequence). V lost 1 base and J 1 base, leaving 4 bases between the germline ends. The CDR3 length is 13 residues. The CDR3 DNA reads TGTGCCAGCAGCCAAGTAGAGAACACTGAAGCTTTCTTT. Its translation is CASSQVENTEAFF.

The V and J genes are TRBV3-1 (or the pseudogene TRBV3-2) and TRBJ1-2, with a tentative D call TRBD1 (5 bases). The V gene's germline CDR1 is LGHDT and CDR2 YNNKEL (reference sequence). V lost 1 base, J lost 3 bases, and 12 bases lay in between. This CDR3 contains 15 residues. CDR3 DNA sequence: TGTGCCAGCAGCCAAGGACTAGGGGTATACTATGGCTACACCTTC. It yields the protein CASSQGLGVYYGYTF.

The gene calls are TRBV5-4 and TRBJ2-7, with 8 positions matching TRBD1. The CDR3 runs 15 residues. Germline V gene lookup returns CDR1 SGHNT and CDR2 YYREEE (reference sequence). J was trimmed by 5 bases and V by 4 bases; bases with no gene match: 11. CDR3: CASSLDRGAHNEQYF. CDR3 coding DNA: TGTGCCAGCAGCCTTGACAGGGGAGCCCATAACGAGCAGTACTTC.

V and J are TRBV18 and TRBJ2-7; 9 nucleotides agree with TRBD1. The CDR3 is made up of 16 amino acids. Trimming cost V 4 bases and J 5 bases; bases outside gene matches: 12. Looked up from germline, CDR1 is KGHSH and CDR2 is LQKENI. Here the CDR3 reads CASSLRFDRGDDEQYF. CDR3 nucleotides: TGTGCCAGCTCACTACGATTCGACAGGGGGGACGACGAGCAGTACTTC.

The chain combines TRBV7-9 with TRBJ2-6; 10 positions agree with TRBD2. The CDR3 totals 17 residues. With 5 bases clipped from V and 1 base from J, the junction kept 5 bases outside the gene matches. Germline V gene data show CDR1 as SEHNR and CDR2 as FQNEAQ (reference sequence). CDR3 amino acids: CASSLSSGGSGANVLTF. The CDR3 nucleotides are TGTGCCAGCAGCCTTAGTAGCGGGGGGTCTGGGGCCAACGTCCTGACTTTC.

The V call is TRBV3-1 (or the pseudogene TRBV3-2), the J call TRBJ2-1, with 9 bases lining up with TRBD2. Trimming at V came to 1 base and at J to 9 bases, leaving 10 bases not matched to a gene. Germline lookup yields CDR1 LGHDT and CDR2 YNNKEL (reference sequence). The CDR3 loop spans 16 amino acids. The CDR3 loop reads CASSQALAGERGEQFF. Here the CDR3 DNA reads TGTGCCAGCAGCCAAGCGTTAGCGGGAGAAAGGGGTGAGCAGTTCTTC.

This chain uses TRBV5-5 with TRBJ1-4; 7 bases agree with TRBD1. CDR3 length: 17 amino acids. V gave up 1 base and J gave up 0 bases; unmatched junction bases: 6. Germline-derived CDR1 and CDR2 are SGHKS and YYEKEE (reference sequence). The CDR3: CASSLRDSTATNEKLFF. The CDR3, as DNA: TGTGCCAGCAGCTTGCGGGACAGTACAGCAACTAATGAAAAACTGTTTTTT.

This chain links TRBV5-1 with TRBJ2-3, with D perhaps TRBD1 (5 bases). Trimming left V 0 bases short and J 4 bases short, with 15 bases between. Per the germline V gene, CDR1 is SGHRS and CDR2 is YFSETQ. There are 16 residues in the CDR3. CDR3 bases: TGCGCCAGCAGCTTGGAATTGCGGCAGGGCGCAGATACGCAGTATTTT. Its protein is CASSLELRQGADTQYF.

The rearrangement uses TRBV7-9 and TRBJ2-1; TRBD2 might be the D (7 bases). V dropped 1 base and J dropped 0 bases, with 10 bases sitting between them. CDR3 length: 16 residues. Per the germline V gene, CDR1 is SEHNR and CDR2 is FQNEAQ (reference sequence). CDR3 in amino acids: CASSLEGGSSYNEQFF. CDR3 sequence (DNA): TGTGCCAGCAGCTTAGAGGGGGGGAGCTCCTACAATGAGCAGTTCTTC.

The chain recombines TRBV29-1 with TRBJ2-1; 7 bases agree with TRBD2. The ends lost 7 bases at V and 4 bases at J; junction bases unmatched: 10. Germline V lookup: CDR1 SQVTM, CDR2 ANQGSEA. The CDR3 consists of 14 residues. This CDR3 is CSGTGTGGYNEQFF. Written as DNA, the CDR3 is TGCAGCGGGACGGGGACGGGGGGATACAATGAGCAGTTCTTC.

This chain joins TRBV10-1 and TRBJ2-1, with 8 bases fitting TRBD2. The CDR3 is made up of 14 amino acids. The germline V gene encodes CDR1 WNHNN and CDR2 SYGVQD (reference sequence). The trim removed 2 bases at V and 8 bases at J, leaving 5 bases unmatched. The CDR3 loop is CASSERASGYEQFF. The CDR3, as DNA: TGCGCCAGCAGTGAGAGGGCTAGCGGGTATGAGCAGTTCTTC.

A single count supports this clone. V usage is TRBV30 and J usage is TRBJ2-7; 9 positions match TRBD2. Trimming took 0 bases from V and 6 from J; bases not matched to a gene: 6. This CDR3 comprises 14 residues. CDR1 and CDR2 from the germline V gene are GTSNPN and SVGIG (reference sequence). The CDR3 loop is CAWSVPSGVSEQYF. The CDR3 DNA reads as TGTGCCTGGAGTGTCCCTAGCGGGGTAAGCGAGCAGTACTTC.

J is TRBJ1-1 and V is TRBV5-1; tentatively, D is TRBD1 (5 bases). The CDR3 is made up of 13 amino acids. Trimming took off 3 bases at V and 7 bases at J, with 13 bases between the two ends. The germline V gene encodes CDR1 SGHRS and CDR2 YFSETQ. Here the CDR3 reads CASSSELDSEAFF. The CDR3 nucleotides are TGCGCCAGCAGCTCAGAACTCGACAGTGAAGCTTTCTTT.

This rearrangement joins TRBV7-9 to TRBJ2-5, with 8 bases aligning to TRBD1. The CDR3 has 13 amino acids. From germline, CDR1 is SEHNR and CDR2 FQNEAQ (reference sequence). J gave up 5 bases and V 5 bases, and 4 bases lay outside the gene matches. The CDR3 loop is CASSGQGRETQYF. The CDR3 DNA sequence: TGTGCCAGCAGCGGACAGGGTCGGGAGACCCAGTACTTC.

V and J are TRBV6-1 and TRBJ2-7; a weak D match, TRBD1 (6 bases). CDR3 length: 17 amino acids. V lost 2 bases to trimming and J lost 0 bases, with 17 bases between them. CDR1 is MNHNS and CDR2 is SASEGT in the germline V gene. The CDR3 nucleotides read TGTGCCAGCAGTGAAACCCAGGGGAGCACGAGCTCCTACGAGCAGTACTTC. Translation gives CASSETQGSTSSYEQYF.

The chain is built from TRBV19 and TRBJ1-2; D is undetermined. Between the trimmed V and J ends, which lost 3 bases and 5 bases, there was a span of 7 bases. CDR1 is LNHDA and CDR2 is SQIVND in the germline V gene (reference sequence). CDR3 length: 12 residues. CDR3 residues: CASSMGEYGYTF. The DNA for the CDR3 is TGTGCCAGTAGTATGGGAGAATATGGCTACACCTTC.

This sequence joins TRBV5-6 and TRBJ1-6; D not certain. The CDR3 sequence is 15 residues long. Per the germline V gene, CDR1 is SGHDT and CDR2 is YYEEEE. CDR3: CAGGSPGIYASPLHF. CDR3 in DNA: TGTGCAGGAGGCAGCCCTGGTATATATGCTTCACCCCTCCACTTT.

The J gene is TRBJ2-2, the V gene TRBV9; D is ambiguous. The V end was cut by 0 bases, the J end by 1 base, with 4 bases between. Per the germline V gene, CDR1 is SGDLS and CDR2 is YYNGEE. This CDR3 region has 14 residues. The CDR3 spells CASSVVGNTGELFF. In DNA, the CDR3 is TGTGCCAGCAGCGTAGTCGGGAACACCGGGGAGCTGTTTTTT.